This T cell receptor beta chain was profiled in a study of regulatory T cells in long-lasting Graves disease. Both iRepertoire HTBI primers and Arm-PCR of CDR3 regions were used to build the TCR beta libraries. Via MiXCR, TCRdb re-called the multiplex PCR reads, giving one row per CDR3 protein. Altogether 700,000 or so distinct CDR3 sequences are present, about 32% being singletons, with the ten largest covering roughly 46%. The CDR3 is 15 residues long. CDR1 is SQVTM, CDR2 ANQGSEA, per germline. V lost 0 bases to trimming and J lost 1 base, with 13 bases between them. Findings of the study overall: New patients shared fewer public clonotypes (around 970) than persistent patients did (roughly 2,500). Patients with persistent Graves' had lower TCR diversity than newly diagnosed patients. There was favoring of TRBV28, TRBJ1-2 and TRBJ2-5 in persistent disease.

Note on this clonotype: Its antigen is undetermined.

This sample's time point: persistent/refractory GD, antithyroid drugs over 5 years with positive TRAb. There was RNA extracted from PBMCs, and the TCR library was made from it. Per American Thyroid Association guidelines, Graves' disease was diagnosed. The sample was peripheral blood mononuclear cells (PBMCs), taken when the disease was refractory, from a patient treated with antithyroid drugs. The genes are TRBV29-1 and TRBJ2-7; D may be TRBD1 (6 bases). The TCR sequence derives from a female donor with Graves disease. Written as DNA, the CDR3 is TGCAGCGTTGAAGATCGGCAGGGGAGATCCTACGAGCAGTACTTC. Amino acid sequence: CSVEDRQGRSYEQYF.